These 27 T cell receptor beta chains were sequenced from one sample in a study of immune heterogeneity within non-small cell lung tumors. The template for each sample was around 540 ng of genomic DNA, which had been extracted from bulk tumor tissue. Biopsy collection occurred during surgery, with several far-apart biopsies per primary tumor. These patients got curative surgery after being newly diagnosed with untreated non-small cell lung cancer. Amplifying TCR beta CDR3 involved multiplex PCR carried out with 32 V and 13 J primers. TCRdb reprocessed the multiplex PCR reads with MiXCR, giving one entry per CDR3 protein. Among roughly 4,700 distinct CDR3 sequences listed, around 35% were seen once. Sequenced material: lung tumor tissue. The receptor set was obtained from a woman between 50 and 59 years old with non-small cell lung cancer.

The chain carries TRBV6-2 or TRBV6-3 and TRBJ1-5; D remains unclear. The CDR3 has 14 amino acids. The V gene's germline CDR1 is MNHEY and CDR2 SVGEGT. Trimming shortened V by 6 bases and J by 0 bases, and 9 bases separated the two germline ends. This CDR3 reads CASSGSYSNQPQHF. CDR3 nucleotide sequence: TGTGCCAGCAGCGGATCCTATAGCAATCAGCCCCAGCATTTT.

The CDR3 is CASGLVLGGQVYGYTF. CDR3 DNA: TGTGCTAGTGGTTTGGTACTCGGAGGACAGGTCTATGGCTACACCTTC. The gene calls are TRBV12-5 and TRBJ1-2, with 7 bases fitting TRBD1. The CDR3 length is 16 residues. CDR1 and CDR2 (germline): LGHNT, FRNRAP. After removal of 0 bases from V and 4 bases from J, the junction contained 8 bases not matched to a gene.

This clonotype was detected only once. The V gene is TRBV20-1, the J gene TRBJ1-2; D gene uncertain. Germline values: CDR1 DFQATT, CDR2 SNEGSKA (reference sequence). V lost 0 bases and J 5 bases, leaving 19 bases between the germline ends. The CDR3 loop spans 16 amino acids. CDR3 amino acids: CSARDRLTWLGYGYTF. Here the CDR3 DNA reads TGCAGTGCTAGAGATCGACTTACCTGGCTGGGGTATGGCTACACCTTC.

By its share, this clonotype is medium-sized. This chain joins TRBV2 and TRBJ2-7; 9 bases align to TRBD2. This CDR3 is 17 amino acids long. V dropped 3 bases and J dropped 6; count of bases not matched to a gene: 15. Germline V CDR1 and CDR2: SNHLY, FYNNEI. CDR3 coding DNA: TGTGCCAGCAGTGACCGGGGGGGAGGCGGGAGGGCCTTCGAGCAGTACTTC. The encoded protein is CASSDRGGGGRAFEQYF.

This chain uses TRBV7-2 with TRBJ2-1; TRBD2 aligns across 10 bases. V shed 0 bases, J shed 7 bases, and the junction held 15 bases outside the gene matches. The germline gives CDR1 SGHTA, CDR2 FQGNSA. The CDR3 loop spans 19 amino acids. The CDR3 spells CASSLARLAGEAANNEQFF. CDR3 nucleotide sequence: TGTGCCAGCAGCTTAGCGCGGCTAGCGGGAGAAGCTGCTAATAATGAGCAGTTCTTC.

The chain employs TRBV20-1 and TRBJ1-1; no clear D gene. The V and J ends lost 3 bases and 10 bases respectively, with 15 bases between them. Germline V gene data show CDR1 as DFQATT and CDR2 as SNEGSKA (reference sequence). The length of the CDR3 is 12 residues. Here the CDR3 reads CSARLADMAAFF. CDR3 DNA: TGCAGTGCTAGGTTAGCAGATATGGCAGCTTTCTTT.

CDR3 protein: CSASTGPAYEQYF. Here the CDR3 DNA reads TGCAGTGCTAGTACAGGGCCAGCCTACGAGCAGTACTTC. The chain links TRBV20-1 to TRBJ2-7, with D perhaps matching TRBD1 (6 bases). The length of the CDR3 is 13 residues. V dropped 3 bases and J dropped 2 bases, with 11 bases sitting between them. Per germline, CDR1 DFQATT and CDR2 SNEGSKA (reference sequence).

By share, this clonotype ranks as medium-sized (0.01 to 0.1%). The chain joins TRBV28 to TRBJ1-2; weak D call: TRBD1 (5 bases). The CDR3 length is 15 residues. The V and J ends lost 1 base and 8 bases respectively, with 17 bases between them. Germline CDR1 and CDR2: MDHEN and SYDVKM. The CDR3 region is CASSLLGPNEDGYTF. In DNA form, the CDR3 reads TGTGCCAGCAGTTTATTGGGACCTAACGAGGACGGCTACACCTTC.

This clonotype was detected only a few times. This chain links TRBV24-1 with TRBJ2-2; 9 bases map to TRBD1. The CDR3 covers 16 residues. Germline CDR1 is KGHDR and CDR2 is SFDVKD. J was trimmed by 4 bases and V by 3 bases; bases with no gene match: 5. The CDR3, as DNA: TGTGCCACCAGTGATCCCGGGACAGGGACCACCGGGGAGCTGTTTTTT. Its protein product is CATSDPGTGTTGELFF.

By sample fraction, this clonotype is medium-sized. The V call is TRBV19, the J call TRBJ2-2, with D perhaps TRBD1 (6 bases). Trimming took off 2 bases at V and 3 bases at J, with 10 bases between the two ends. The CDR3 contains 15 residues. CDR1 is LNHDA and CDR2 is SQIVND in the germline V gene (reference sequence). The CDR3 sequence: CASSIPGDDTGELFF. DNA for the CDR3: TGTGCCAGTAGTATACCAGGGGACGACACCGGGGAGCTGTTTTTT. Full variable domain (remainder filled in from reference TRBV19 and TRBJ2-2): DGGITQSPKYLFRKEGQNVTLSCEQNLNHDAMYWYRQDPGQGLRLIYYSQIVNDFQKGDIAEGYSVSREKKESFPLTVTSAQKNPTAFYLCASSIPGDDTGELFFGEGSRLTVL.

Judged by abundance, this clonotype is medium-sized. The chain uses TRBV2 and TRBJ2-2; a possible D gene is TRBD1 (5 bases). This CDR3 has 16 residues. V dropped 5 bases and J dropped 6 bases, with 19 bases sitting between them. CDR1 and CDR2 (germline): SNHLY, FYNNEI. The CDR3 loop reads CASSRFEDAGSGELFF. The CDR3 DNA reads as TGTGCCAGCAGTCGTTTTGAGGACGCAGGGTCCGGGGAGCTGTTTTTT.

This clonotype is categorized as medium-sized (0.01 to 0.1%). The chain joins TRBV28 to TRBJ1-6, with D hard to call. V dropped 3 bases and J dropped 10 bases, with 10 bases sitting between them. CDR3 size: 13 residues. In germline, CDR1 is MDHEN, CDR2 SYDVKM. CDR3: CASSLFYGSPLHF. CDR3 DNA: TGTGCCAGCAGTTTGTTCTACGGATCACCCCTCCACTTT. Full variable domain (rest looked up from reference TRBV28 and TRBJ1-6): DVKVTQSSRYLVKRTGEKVFLECVQDMDHENMFWYRQDPGLGLRLIYFSYDVKMKEKGDIPEGYSVSREKKERFSLILESASTNQTSMYLCASSLFYGSPLHFGNGTRLTVT.

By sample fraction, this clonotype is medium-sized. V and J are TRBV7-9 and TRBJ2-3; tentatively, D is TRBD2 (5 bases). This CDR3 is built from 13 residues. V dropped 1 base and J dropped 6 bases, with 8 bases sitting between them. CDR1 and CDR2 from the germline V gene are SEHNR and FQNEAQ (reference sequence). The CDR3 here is CASSLVGVDTQYF. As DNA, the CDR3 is TGTGCCAGCAGCTTAGTCGGGGTCGATACGCAGTATTTT. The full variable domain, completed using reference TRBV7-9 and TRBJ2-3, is DTGVSQNPRHKITKRGQNVTFRCDPISEHNRLYWYRQTLGQGPEFLTYFQNEAQLEKSRLLSDRFSAERPKGSFSTLEIQRTEQGDSAMYLCASSLVGVDTQYFGPGTRLTVL.

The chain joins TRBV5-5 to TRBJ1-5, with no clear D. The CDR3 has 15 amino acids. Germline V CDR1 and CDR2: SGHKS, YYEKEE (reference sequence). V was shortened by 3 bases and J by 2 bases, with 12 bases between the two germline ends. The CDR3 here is CASSSGPPGNQPQHF. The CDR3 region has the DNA TGTGCCAGCAGCTCGGGCCCGCCGGGCAATCAGCCCCAGCATTTT.

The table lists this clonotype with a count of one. The DNA of the CDR3 is TGTGCCAGCAGTTACCTAACGGGACTAGCGGGCGCGAACACCGGGGAGCTGTTTTTT. Protein: CASSYLTGLAGANTGELFF. The chain combines TRBV12-3 or TRBV12-4 with TRBJ2-2; TRBD2 agrees at 12 bases. The V segment lost 4 bases and the J segment 0 bases; nucleotides outside the gene matches: 9. CDR3 length: 19 amino acids.

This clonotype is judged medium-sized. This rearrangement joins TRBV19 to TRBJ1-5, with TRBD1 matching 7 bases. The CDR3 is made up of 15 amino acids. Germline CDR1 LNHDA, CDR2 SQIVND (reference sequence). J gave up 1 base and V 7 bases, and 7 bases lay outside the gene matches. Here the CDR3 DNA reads TGTGCCAGTAACAGGGGAGGTGGCAGCAATCAGCCCCAGCATTTT. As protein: CASNRGGGSNQPQHF.

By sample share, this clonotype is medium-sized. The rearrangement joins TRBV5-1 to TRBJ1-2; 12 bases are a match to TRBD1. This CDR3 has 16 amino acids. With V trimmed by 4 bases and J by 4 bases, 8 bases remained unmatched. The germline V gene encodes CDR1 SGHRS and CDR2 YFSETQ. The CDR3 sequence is CASSLSGQGASYGYTF. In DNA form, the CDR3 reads TGCGCCAGCAGCCTGTCGGGACAGGGGGCGAGCTATGGCTACACCTTC.

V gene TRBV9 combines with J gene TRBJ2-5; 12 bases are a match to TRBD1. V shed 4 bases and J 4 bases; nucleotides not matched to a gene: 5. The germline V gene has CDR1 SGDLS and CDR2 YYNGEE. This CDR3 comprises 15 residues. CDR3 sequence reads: CASSPGQGAGETQYF. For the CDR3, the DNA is TGTGCCAGCAGCCCGGGACAGGGGGCGGGAGAGACCCAGTACTTC.

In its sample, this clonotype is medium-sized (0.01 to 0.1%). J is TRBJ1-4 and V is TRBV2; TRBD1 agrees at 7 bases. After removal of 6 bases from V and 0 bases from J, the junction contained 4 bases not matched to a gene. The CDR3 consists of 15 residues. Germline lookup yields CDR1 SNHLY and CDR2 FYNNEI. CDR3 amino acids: CASRAQGATNEKLFF. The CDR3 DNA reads TGTGCCAGCAGGGCTCAGGGGGCAACTAATGAAAAACTGTTTTTT.

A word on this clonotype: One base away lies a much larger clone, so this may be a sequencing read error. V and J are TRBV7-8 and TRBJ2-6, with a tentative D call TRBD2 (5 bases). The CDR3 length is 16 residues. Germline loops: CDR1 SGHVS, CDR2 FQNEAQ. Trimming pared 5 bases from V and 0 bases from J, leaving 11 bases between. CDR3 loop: CASSMRESSGANVLTF. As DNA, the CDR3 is TGTGCCAGCAGCATGAGGGAAAGCTCTGGGGCCAACGTCCTGACTTTC.

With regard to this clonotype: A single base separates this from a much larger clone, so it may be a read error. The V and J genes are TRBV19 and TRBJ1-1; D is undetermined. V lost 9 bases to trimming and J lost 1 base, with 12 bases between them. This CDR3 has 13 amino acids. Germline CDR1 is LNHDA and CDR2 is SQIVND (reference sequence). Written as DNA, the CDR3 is TGTGCCAGGACAAGCGCCAGGAACACTGAAGCTTTCTTT. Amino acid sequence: CARTSARNTEAFF.

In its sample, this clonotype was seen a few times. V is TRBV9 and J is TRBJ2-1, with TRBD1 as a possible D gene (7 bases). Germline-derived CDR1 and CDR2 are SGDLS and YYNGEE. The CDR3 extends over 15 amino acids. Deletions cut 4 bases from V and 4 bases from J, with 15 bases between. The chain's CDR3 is CASSKEGAQYNEQFF. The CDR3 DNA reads TGTGCCAGCAGCAAGGAGGGGGCGCAGTACAATGAGCAGTTCTTC.

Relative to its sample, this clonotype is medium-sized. The DNA for the CDR3 is TGTGCCATCAGTGAGTCGGGGGTTGAGGCTTTCTTT. Translating gives CAISESGVEAFF. The rearrangement uses TRBV10-3 and TRBJ1-1; a possible D gene is TRBD1 (5 bases). Germline CDR1 ENHRY, CDR2 SYGVKD. CDR3 length: 12 residues. V dropped 0 bases and J dropped 11 bases, with 10 bases sitting between them.

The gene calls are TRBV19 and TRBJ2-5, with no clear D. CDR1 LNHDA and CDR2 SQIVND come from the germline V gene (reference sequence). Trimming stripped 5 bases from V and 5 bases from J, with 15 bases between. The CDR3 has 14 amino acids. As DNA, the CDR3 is TGTGCCAGTAGTCCCGGAGTAGGGTGGGAGACCCAGTACTTC. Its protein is CASSPGVGWETQYF.

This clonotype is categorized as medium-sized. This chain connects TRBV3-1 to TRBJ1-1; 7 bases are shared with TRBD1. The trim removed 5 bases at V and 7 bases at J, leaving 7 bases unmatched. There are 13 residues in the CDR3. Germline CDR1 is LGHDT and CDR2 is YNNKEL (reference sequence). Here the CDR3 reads CASSYRTGGEAFF. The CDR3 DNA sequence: TGTGCCAGCAGCTACCGGACAGGAGGTGAAGCTTTCTTT.

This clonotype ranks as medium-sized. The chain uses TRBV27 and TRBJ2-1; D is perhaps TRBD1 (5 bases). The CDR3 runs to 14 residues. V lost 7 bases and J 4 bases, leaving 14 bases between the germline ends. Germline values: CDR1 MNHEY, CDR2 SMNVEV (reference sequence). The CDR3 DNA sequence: TGTGCCAGCACCTTGCAAGGGGCGTACAATGAGCAGTTCTTC. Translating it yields CASTLQGAYNEQFF.

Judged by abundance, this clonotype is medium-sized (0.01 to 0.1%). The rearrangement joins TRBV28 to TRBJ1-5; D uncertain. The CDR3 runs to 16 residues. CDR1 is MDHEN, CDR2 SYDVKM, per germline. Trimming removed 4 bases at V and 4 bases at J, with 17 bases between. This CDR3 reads CASSSTSGMENQPQHF. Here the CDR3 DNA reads TGTGCCAGCAGTTCCACCTCGGGTATGGAGAATCAGCCCCAGCATTTT.